This TCR beta chain emerged from a study of human T cells and chemical hapten exposure. Study in general: Across its approximately 23 weeks, the study gave patients weekly diphenylcyclopropenone doses to the scalp.

This CDR3 has 15 amino acids. The ends were cut back, 6 bases at V and 3 bases at J, with 17 bases in the middle. With regard to this clonotype: Its cognate antigen is unknown.

The study, taken as a whole, reports: Counts of TCRs above 1 in 1000 frequency stayed unchanged with DPC sensitization. Expanded TCR counts at PT1 went up together with patch test score, a positive correlation.

MiXCR was run by TCRdb on the RACE reads, yielding one entry per CDR3 protein. Of 50,000 to 65,000 distinct CDR3 sequences listed, 10% to 12% were seen once; the top ten hold around 4.1%. The time point here: pre-sensitization, week 0. Treatment defined: therapeutic diphenylcyclopropenone sensitization with weekly scalp DPC. Alopecia patients between 18 and 70 years old and suitable for DPC were used as donors. The starting material was whole blood, obtained in connection with sensitization to the hapten diphenylcyclopropenone (DPC). The receptor was isolated from a woman in her forties with alopecia areata. Some clones in this sample may be carry-over from other donors' samples. This chain uses TRBV12-3 or TRBV12-4 with TRBJ1-1; tentatively, D is TRBD1 (5 bases). The CDR3 protein is CASSPGRWFDTEAFF. Written as DNA, the CDR3 is TGTGCCAGCAGCCCGGGGCGGTGGTTCGACACTGAAGCTTTCTTT.